The clone carrying this TCR beta chain was seen many times. This CDR3 contains 15 residues. CDR1 is SNHLY, CDR2 FYNNEI, per germline. V lost 6 bases and J lost 8, with 19 bases in between. Tumor libraries mostly used 4 to 5 ug genomic DNA, two replicates each. Method: immunoSEQ multiplex PCR; TCRdb's copy keeps in-frame clones and lacks some. The sample holds nearly 15,000 clones, 36% seen once. This sample was included in a study of neoadjuvant anti-PD-1 for oral cavity cancer. Across the study: Before surgery, most patients got three to four biweekly 3 mg/kg nivolumab doses. Patients without progression got a fourth dose around day 43.

As for time point: after neoadjuvant nivolumab, at surgical resection. V is TRBV2 and J is TRBJ1-4; D gene unclear. The TCR originated in a person aged 40 to 85 with oral cavity squamous cell carcinoma. Sample: tumor tissue, taken after nivolumab (anti-PD-1) treatment. CDR3 DNA sequence: TGTGCCAGCAGGATTATAAGCGCAGAGGACGAAAAACTGTTTTTT. This codes for CASRIISAEDEKLFF.